This paragraph reports one T cell receptor beta chain. Its antigen is currently unknown. This entry comes from a study of cytomegalovirus exposure and HLA in healthy donors. Study conclusions and caveats: That first-cohort TCR clusters tended to co-occur in the 120 or so validation repertoires was found in a later analysis. The investigators catalogued 150 to 200 TCR beta chains as cytomegalovirus-associated.

The germline gives CDR1 SEHNR, CDR2 FQNEAQ (reference sequence). The V and J ends lost 1 base and 10 bases respectively, with 13 bases between them. The CDR3 has 13 residues. Some clones are missing from TCRdb's copy, which holds only in-frame ones; the method was immunoSEQ multiplex PCR. The sample lists some 130,000 clones; 88% were seen once. The chain employs TRBV7-9 and TRBJ1-1; possible D gene TRBD1, 5 bases. The sequenced sample consisted of PBMCs. The source of this sequence is a woman under 30 in good health and CMV-seropositive. CDR3 amino acids: CASSLEAGQGAFF. The CDR3 bases are TGTGCCAGCAGCTTAGAAGCCGGGCAGGGAGCTTTCTTT.